These 16 T cell receptor beta chains came from one sample sequenced in a study of blood T cell repertoires in COVID-19. The protocol was immunoSEQ multiplex PCR, while the TCRdb copy is restricted to in-frame clones and leaves out a portion. The table shows about 41,000 clones, with under 85% occurring only once. The specimen sequenced was peripheral blood. The source of these receptors is an elderly woman with acute or convalescent COVID-19.

The chain recombines TRBV28 with TRBJ1-1, with a tentative D call TRBD1 (6 bases). CDR3 size: 14 residues. Trimming took off 8 bases at V and 1 base at J, with 14 bases between the two ends. Germline V lookup: CDR1 MDHEN, CDR2 SYDVKM. The CDR3 DNA follows: TGTGCCAGCTCCACCGCACAGGGGAACACTGAAGCTTTCTTT. Its protein product is CASSTAQGNTEAFF.

The chain uses TRBV19 and TRBJ2-5, with D tentatively TRBD2 (6 bases). V lost 3 bases to trimming and J lost 5 bases, with 16 bases between them. Germline V CDR1 and CDR2: LNHDA, SQIVND (reference sequence). The CDR3 is 15 amino acids. The CDR3 DNA is TGTGCCAGTAGTATGGAGGGACTCTCTATTGAGACCCAGTACTTC. Protein: CASSMEGLSIETQYF. The whole variable domain, filled in from reference TRBV19 and TRBJ2-5, reads DGGITQSPKYLFRKEGQNVTLSCEQNLNHDAMYWYRQDPGQGLRLIYYSQIVNDFQKGDIAEGYSVSREKKESFPLTVTSAQKNPTAFYLCASSMEGLSIETQYFGPGTRLLVL.

This sequence joins TRBV6-2 or TRBV6-3 and TRBJ1-5, with 12 positions matching TRBD1. CDR3 length equals 15 residues. The germline V gene encodes CDR1 MNHEY and CDR2 SVGEGT. The V gene end was trimmed by 7 bases and the J gene end by 7 bases; junction bases not matched to a gene: 8. The CDR3 DNA sequence: TGTGCCAGCACCCCGGGACAGGGGGCCCGACAGCCCCAGCATTTT. This sequence encodes CASTPGQGARQPQHF.

The DNA of the CDR3 is TGTGCCAGCAGCTTGACCGAGAGCACAGATACGCAGTATTTT. It encodes CASSLTESTDTQYF. The rearrangement uses TRBV5-4 and TRBJ2-3, with D unresolved. This CDR3 contains 14 residues. Trimming left V 1 base short and J 0 bases short, with 6 bases between. CDR1 and CDR2 (germline): SGHNT, YYREEE (reference sequence).

The CDR3 bases are TGCGCCAGCAGCCAGTCTAGCGGGGGGTACAATGAGCAGTTCTTC. Translation: CASSQSSGGYNEQFF. The chain joins TRBV4-1 to TRBJ2-1; 11 bases map to TRBD2. With 3 bases clipped from V and 4 bases from J, the junction kept 2 bases outside the gene matches. Per germline, CDR1 MGHRA and CDR2 YSYEKL. The CDR3 spans 15 residues.

The chain uses TRBV12-3 or TRBV12-4 and TRBJ1-2; no firm D call. V lost 3 bases to trimming and J lost 2 bases, with 7 bases between them. CDR3 length: 13 amino acids. The CDR3: CASSFAGNYGYTF. DNA for the CDR3: TGTGCCAGCAGTTTTGCGGGGAACTATGGCTACACCTTC.

This chain uses TRBV7-9 with TRBJ1-2; 11 bases match TRBD1. CDR1 and CDR2 (germline): SEHNR, FQNEAQ (reference sequence). CDR3 length equals 15 residues. The V gene end was trimmed by 4 bases and the J gene end by 2 bases; junction bases not matched to a gene: 3. The CDR3 coding sequence is TGTGCCAGCAGCTGGGGACAGGGGGGCAACTATGGCTACACCTTC. It codes for CASSWGQGGNYGYTF. The full variable domain, its missing parts supplied by reference TRBV7-9 and TRBJ1-2, is DTGVSQNPRHKITKRGQNVTFRCDPISEHNRLYWYRQTLGQGPEFLTYFQNEAQLEKSRLLSDRFSAERPKGSFSTLEIQRTEQGDSAMYLCASSWGQGGNYGYTFGSGTRLTVV.

This chain joins TRBV11-2 and TRBJ1-2, with D hard to call. Between the trimmed V and J ends, which lost 6 bases and 1 base, there was a span of 12 bases. This CDR3 comprises 14 residues. The germline V gene has CDR1 SGHAT and CDR2 FQNNGV. The CDR3: CASSFSGDNYGYTF. CDR3 bases: TGTGCCAGCAGTTTCTCCGGGGATAACTATGGCTACACCTTC.

The chain has TRBV9 and TRBJ2-3; 8 bases are shared with TRBD2. The CDR3 runs 14 residues. Looked up from germline, CDR1 is SGDLS and CDR2 is YYNGEE. V shed 1 base, J shed 6 bases, and the junction held 4 bases outside the gene matches. CDR3 amino acids: CASSVTGGLDTQYF. The CDR3 DNA sequence: TGTGCCAGCAGCGTAACGGGGGGGCTGGATACGCAGTATTTT.

CDR3 DNA sequence: TGTGCCAGCAGCCAAGGCATCGGGATTCAAGAGACCCAGTACTTC. Its translation: CASSQGIGIQETQYF. The rearrangement joins TRBV3-1 (or the pseudogene TRBV3-2) to TRBJ2-5; perhaps TRBD2 as D (5 bases). V lost 1 base and J 2 bases, leaving 11 bases between the germline ends. This CDR3 contains 15 residues. Germline-derived CDR1 and CDR2 are LGHDT and YNNKEL (reference sequence).

The chain couples TRBV30 to TRBJ1-2; possible D gene TRBD1, 6 bases. The CDR3 totals 11 residues. V lost 1 base to trimming and J lost 8 bases, with 8 bases between them. Germline CDR1 and CDR2: GTSNPN and SVGIG (reference sequence). This CDR3 reads CAWSETGGYTF. DNA for the CDR3: TGTGCCTGGAGTGAAACAGGGGGCTACACCTTC.

Turning to this clone: At one of its ends the junction is not consistent with the germline gene, which may arise from a read error. The chain is built from TRBV11-3 and TRBJ2-1, with D perhaps matching TRBD1 (5 bases). Germline CDR1 is SGHNT and CDR2 is YENEEA. The CDR3 is 15 amino acids. The CDR3, as DNA: TGTGCCAGCAGCTTAGAGAATAGGGGCTACGATGAGCAGTTCTTC. Translated, it gives CASSLENRGYDEQFF.

The J gene is TRBJ1-5, the V gene TRBV24-1, with D possibly being TRBD1 (5 bases). Germline CDR1 and CDR2: KGHDR and SFDVKD. The V and J ends lost 10 bases and 0 bases respectively, with 12 bases between them. This CDR3 has 14 residues. CDR3 nucleotide sequence: TGTGCCACGTCGGTAGGGGATAGCAATCAGCCCCAGCATTTT. Amino acids: CATSVGDSNQPQHF.

This chain joins TRBV7-9 and TRBJ1-1; D uncertain. Germline-derived CDR1 and CDR2 are SEHNR and FQNEAQ (reference sequence). The CDR3 covers 15 residues. The V end was cut by 5 bases, the J end by 0 bases, with 13 bases between. The CDR3 DNA reads TGTGCCAGCAGCCCGAGGGCAGGACTGAACACTGAAGCTTTCTTT. Translated, it gives CASSPRAGLNTEAFF.

This chain uses TRBV11-2 with TRBJ2-5, with 7 bases aligning to TRBD1. Germline V CDR1 and CDR2: SGHAT, FQNNGV. CDR3 length: 14 amino acids. V shed 4 bases and J 6 bases; nucleotides not matched to a gene: 8. The DNA of the CDR3 is TGTGCCAGCAGCTCTACAGGGGTCGGAAAGACCCAGTACTTC. Protein: CASSSTGVGKTQYF.

The CDR3 DNA reads as TGCGCCAGCAGCTCGGGGACTACCTGGGATACGCAGTATTTT. It encodes CASSSGTTWDTQYF. This sequence joins TRBV5-1 and TRBJ2-3; 7 bases agree with TRBD2. The J segment lost 6 bases and the V segment lost 3 bases, leaving 7 bases of the junction unmatched. Germline V gene sequence: CDR1 SGHRS, CDR2 YFSETQ. There are 14 residues in the CDR3.